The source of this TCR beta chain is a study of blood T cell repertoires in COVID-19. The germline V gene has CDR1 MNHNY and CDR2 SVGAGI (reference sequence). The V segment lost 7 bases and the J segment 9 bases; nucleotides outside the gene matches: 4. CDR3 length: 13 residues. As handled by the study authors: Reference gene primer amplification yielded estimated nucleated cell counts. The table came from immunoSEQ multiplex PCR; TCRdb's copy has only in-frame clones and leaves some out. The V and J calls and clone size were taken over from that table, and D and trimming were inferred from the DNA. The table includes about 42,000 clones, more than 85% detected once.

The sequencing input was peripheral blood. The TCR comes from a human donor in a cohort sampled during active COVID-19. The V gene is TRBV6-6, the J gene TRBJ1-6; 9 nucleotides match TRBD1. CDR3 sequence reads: CASTGQGGSPLHF. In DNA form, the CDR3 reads TGTGCCAGCACGGGACAGGGTGGTTCACCCCTCCACTTT.